These 11 T cell receptor beta chains were all obtained from the same sample, sequenced in a study of PD-L1 blockade in urothelial cancer. As to time point: pretreatment peripheral blood. Generated by immunoSEQ multiplex PCR, the TCRdb table keeps only in-frame clones and is missing some. The sample contains about 57,000 clones, around 81% of which appear only once. The starting material was PBMCs, obtained around atezolizumab (anti-PD-L1) treatment. The receptor set was obtained from a man between 65 and 85 years old with urothelial cancer.

The chain couples TRBV5-6 to TRBJ1-2; weak D call: TRBD1 (6 bases). The length of the CDR3 is 15 residues. Trimming shortened V by 4 bases and J by 0 bases, and 13 bases separated the two germline ends. Germline V lookup: CDR1 SGHDT, CDR2 YYEEEE. Here the CDR3 reads CASSERQVTNYGYTF. The CDR3 nucleotides are TGTGCCAGCAGCGAAAGACAGGTCACTAACTATGGCTACACCTTC.

This clone showed up just a few times. The junction differs from germline at one of its ends, possibly a read error. This chain connects TRBV29-1 to TRBJ2-1; D perhaps matches TRBD2 (6 bases). The CDR3 covers 12 residues. Germline values: CDR1 SQVTM, CDR2 ANQGSEA. The CDR3, as DNA: TGTAAGACCGGGGGTGCCTACAATGAGCAGTTCTTC. The encoded protein is CKTGGAYNEQFF.

The J gene is TRBJ2-1, the V gene TRBV18, with TRBD2 identical over 14 bases. Germline loops: CDR1 KGHSH, CDR2 LQKENI. The V and J ends lost 3 bases and 6 bases, in that order; junction bases with no gene match: 4. The CDR3 spans 16 residues. CDR3 sequence (DNA): TGTGCCAGCTCACCGGGACTAGCGGGAGCAATCAATGAGCAGTTCTTC. Its protein is CASSPGLAGAINEQFF.

V usage is TRBV7-9 and J usage is TRBJ2-3; 7 nucleotides agree with TRBD1. Germline assignment: CDR1 SEHNR and CDR2 FQNEAQ (reference sequence). The CDR3 covers 15 residues. The J segment lost 5 bases and the V segment lost 5 bases, leaving 10 bases of the junction unmatched. CDR3 protein: CASSPPGTALDTQYF. The DNA of the CDR3 is TGTGCCAGCAGCCCGCCGGGGACAGCCTTAGATACGCAGTATTTT. Together with reference TRBV7-9 and TRBJ2-3, the CDR3 gives the full variable domain: DTGVSQNPRHKITKRGQNVTFRCDPISEHNRLYWYRQTLGQGPEFLTYFQNEAQLEKSRLLSDRFSAERPKGSFSTLEIQRTEQGDSAMYLCASSPPGTALDTQYFGPGTRLTVL.

The rearrangement uses TRBV7-8 and TRBJ2-3, with 9 bases that match TRBD2. V shed 3 bases and J 2 bases; nucleotides not matched to a gene: 12. The CDR3 runs 18 residues. CDR1 and CDR2 (germline): SGHVS, FQNEAQ. CDR3 nucleotides: TGTGCCAGCAGCTTGGTGACTAGCGGTCGGGCTTTCACAGATACGCAGTATTTT. It codes for CASSLVTSGRAFTDTQYF.

The V and J genes are TRBV6-5 and TRBJ1-4; TRBD1 might be the D (5 bases). The CDR3 spans 15 residues. Trimming shortened V by 3 bases and J by 6 bases, and 14 bases separated the two germline ends. The V gene's germline CDR1 is MNHEY and CDR2 SVGAGI. The CDR3 DNA reads as TGTGCCAGCAGTTATTCCGGGACGGGGGATGAAAAACTGTTTTTT. Amino acids: CASSYSGTGDEKLFF.

V usage is TRBV18 and J usage is TRBJ1-2; 7 bases match TRBD1. This CDR3 is built from 14 residues. Trimming cost V 0 bases and J 8 bases; bases outside gene matches: 6. Germline-derived CDR1 and CDR2 are KGHSH and LQKENI. The CDR3 is CASSPPGQSIGYTF. The CDR3 DNA sequence: TGTGCCAGCTCACCACCGGGACAGTCTATAGGCTACACCTTC.

The V call is TRBV11-3, the J call TRBJ1-1; D remains ambiguous. The CDR3 extends over 13 amino acids. Trimming cost V 0 bases and J 7 bases, with 9 bases left between them. Germline lookup yields CDR1 SGHNT and CDR2 YENEEA. Here the CDR3 reads CASSLEVGGEAFF. CDR3 nucleotide sequence: TGTGCCAGCAGCTTAGAGGTCGGTGGTGAAGCTTTCTTT.

This clone is a singleton in its sample. This sequence joins TRBV9 and TRBJ2-1, with 9 bases aligning to TRBD2. The V segment lost 0 bases and the J segment 9 bases; nucleotides outside the gene matches: 16. The CDR3 contains 18 residues. Per the germline V gene, CDR1 is SGDLS and CDR2 is YYNGEE. CDR3 sequence reads: CASSVGPTGGRGLGEQFF. The CDR3 region has the DNA TGTGCCAGCAGCGTAGGTCCCACGGGCGGGAGGGGTTTGGGTGAGCAGTTCTTC. The full variable domain, rest sourced from reference TRBV9 and TRBJ2-1, is DSGVTQTPKHLITATGQRVTLRCSPRSGDLSVYWYQQSLDQGLQFLIQYYNGEERAKGNILERFSAQQFPDLHSELNLSSLELGDSALYFCASSVGPTGGRGLGEQFFGPGTRLTVL.

V is TRBV28 and J is TRBJ1-6; the D gene is possibly TRBD1 (5 bases). The CDR3 totals 15 residues. Germline V lookup: CDR1 MDHEN, CDR2 SYDVKM. Trimming shortened V by 3 bases and J by 6 bases, and 12 bases separated the two germline ends. In DNA form, the CDR3 reads TGTGCCAGCAGTTTTCAGGGAAGGACTAATTCACCCCTCCACTTT. It encodes CASSFQGRTNSPLHF. The full variable domain, in which reference TRBV28 and TRBJ1-6 provide the parts outside the CDR3, is DVKVTQSSRYLVKRTGEKVFLECVQDMDHENMFWYRQDPGLGLRLIYFSYDVKMKEKGDIPEGYSVSREKKERFSLILESASTNQTSMYLCASSFQGRTNSPLHFGNGTRLTVT.

This clone was detected only once. This chain joins TRBV7-9 and TRBJ1-2, with a possible D match to TRBD1 (5 bases). CDR1 and CDR2 from the germline V gene are SEHNR and FQNEAQ (reference sequence). The CDR3 length is 13 residues. Trimming removed 3 bases at V and 4 bases at J, with 9 bases between. DNA for the CDR3: TGTGCCAGCAGCTTGATTACAGGCTATGGCTACACCTTC. Its translation is CASSLITGYGYTF.